The 8 T cell receptor beta chains below were found in one sample sequenced in a study of Tregs in tolerant kidney transplant recipients. Sequencing used immunoSEQ multiplex PCR; TCRdb keeps in-frame clones, though not all of them. This repertoire shows some 80,000 clones, under 98% found once; its top ten account for over 0.45%. The input for sequencing was CD4+ T cells from blood, taken before the transplant. Receptor source: a human donor who received a combined kidney and bone marrow transplant.

V is TRBV7-2 and J is TRBJ1-6; perhaps TRBD1 as D (6 bases). Germline CDR1 reads SGHTA; CDR2 reads FQGNSA. The CDR3 totals 13 residues. The V end was cut by 8 bases, the J end by 9 bases, with 14 bases between. The CDR3 reads CASGAGASSPLHF. In DNA, the CDR3 is TGTGCCAGCGGGGCAGGGGCGAGTTCACCCCTCCACTTT.

The chain combines TRBV6-5 with TRBJ2-1; D remains ambiguous. Trimming stripped 3 bases from V and 0 bases from J, with 6 bases between. CDR3 length: 14 amino acids. Per the germline V gene, CDR1 is MNHEY and CDR2 is SVGAGI. DNA of the CDR3: TGTGCCAGCAGTTATACAGCCTCCTACAATGAGCAGTTCTTC. Amino acids: CASSYTASYNEQFF.

The chain links TRBV2 to TRBJ2-1, with D maybe TRBD2 (5 bases). Trimming left V 6 bases short and J 5 bases short, with 32 bases between. The length of the CDR3 is 20 residues. Germline V gives CDR1 SNHLY, CDR2 FYNNEI. The CDR3 spells CASSDDKAGSARRPNNEQFF. The CDR3 nucleotides read TGTGCCAGCAGCGACGACAAAGCAGGTAGCGCCCGCCGACCGAACAATGAGCAGTTCTTC. Full variable domain (remainder filled in from reference TRBV2 and TRBJ2-1): EPEVTQTPSHQVTQMGQEVILRCVPISNHLYFYWYRQILGQKVEFLVSFYNNEISEKSEIFDDQFSVERPDGSNFTLKIRSTKLEDSAMYFCASSDDKAGSARRPNNEQFFGPGTRLTVL.

The genes are TRBV11-3 and TRBJ2-1; 9 bases are shared with TRBD2. The CDR3 loop spans 18 amino acids. Germline loops: CDR1 SGHNT, CDR2 YENEEA. The trim removed 5 bases at V and 0 bases at J, leaving 11 bases unmatched. In DNA form, the CDR3 reads TGTGCCAGCAGCCGATCAGGGACTAGCCGGAGCTCCTACAATGAGCAGTTCTTC. Protein product: CASSRSGTSRSSYNEQFF.

This chain uses TRBV27 with TRBJ1-2; D is uncertain. CDR3 size: 16 residues. Trimming took off 6 bases at V and 4 bases at J, with 21 bases between the two ends. The germline gives CDR1 MNHEY, CDR2 SMNVEV (reference sequence). The CDR3 spells CASRFQVGAIFYGYTF. The CDR3 DNA follows: TGTGCCAGCAGATTTCAGGTTGGCGCGATCTTCTATGGCTACACCTTC.

The genes are TRBV7-2 and TRBJ2-4; 10 bases line up with TRBD1. CDR3 length: 16 residues. Unmatched junction bases numbered 6, after V lost 1 base and J lost 6 bases. The germline V gene has CDR1 SGHTA and CDR2 FQGNSA. CDR3 sequence: CASSLVGTGDPNIQYF. In nucleotides, the CDR3 is TGTGCCAGCAGCTTAGTGGGGACAGGGGACCCAAACATTCAGTACTTC. The variable domain in full, completed from reference TRBV7-2 and TRBJ2-4, reads GAGVSQSPSNKVTEKGKDVELRCDPISGHTALYWYRQSLGQGLEFLIYFQGNSAPDKSGLPSDRFSAERTGGSVSTLTIQRTQQEDSAVYLCASSLVGTGDPNIQYFGAGTRLSVL.

V and J are TRBV7-2 and TRBJ2-3; 8 bases are shared with TRBD2. Germline V gives CDR1 SGHTA, CDR2 FQGNSA. With 3 bases clipped from V and 5 bases from J, the junction kept 7 bases outside the gene matches. CDR3 length: 15 residues. This CDR3 is CASSFLAGHGDTQYF. CDR3 sequence (DNA): TGTGCCAGCAGCTTTTTAGCGGGGCATGGAGATACGCAGTATTTT.

The chain employs TRBV7-2 and TRBJ2-5; 7 nucleotides line up with TRBD1. The V and J ends lost 7 bases and 2 bases, in that order; junction bases with no gene match: 7. CDR3 length: 14 residues. Germline lookup yields CDR1 SGHTA and CDR2 FQGNSA. The CDR3 DNA reads as TGTGCCAGCACCATGTCAGGGGGACAAGAGACCCAGTACTTC. Translating gives CASTMSGGQETQYF.